This is a list of T cell receptor beta chains from one sample in a study of cytomegalovirus exposure and HLA in healthy donors. The protocol was immunoSEQ multiplex PCR, while the TCRdb copy is restricted to in-frame clones and leaves out a portion. The sample lists 97,000 or so clones, around 70% occurring once. Sequencing was performed on PBMCs. These TCRs come from a man in his forties or fifties in good health and CMV-seronegative. Both conserved end residues are part of each CDR3. The D gene is left open where the match is weak. The size field is filled for only some rows; it gives once, few, many or a size class.

V,size,D,J,DNA,CDR3
TRBV29-1,NA,NA,TRBJ2-1,TGCAGCGTTGATGGCGGGCACAATGAGCAGTTCTTC,CSVDGGHNEQFF
TRBV5-1,NA,NA,TRBJ1-3,TGCGCCAGCAGCTTGGCTACTACAGGGTCTGGAAACACCATATATTTT,CASSLATTGSGNTIYF
TRBV21-1,few,NA,TRBJ2-7,TGTGCCAGCAGCGGACAGGGTTGCATGTACGAGCAGTACTTC,CASSGQGCMYEQYF
TRBV4-3,medium-sized,NA,TRBJ2-6,TGCGCCAGCAGCCAAGACGCAGGGACTGGGGCCAACGTCCTGACTTTC,CASSQDAGTGANVLTF
TRBV30,few,TRBD1,TRBJ1-6,TGTGCCTGGAGTTTCCCCCCAGGGGGTTCACCCCTCCACTTT,CAWSFPPGGSPLHF
TRBV27,few,NA,TRBJ2-1,TGTGCCAGCAGCCATGGACTTAGTCAGCATGAGCAGTTCTTC,CASSHGLSQHEQFF
TRBV5-1,NA,NA,TRBJ2-7,TGCGCCAGCAGGTTGGGTGGAGGCTCCTACGAGCAGTACTTC,CASRLGGGSYEQYF
TRBV5-1,once,TRBD1,TRBJ2-5,TGCGCCAGCCGATTCCGGGACAGAACCCAAGAGACCCAGTACTTC,CASRFRDRTQETQYF
TRBV2,medium-sized,NA,TRBJ1-2,TGTGCCAGCATTTTACAGACTAACTATGGCTACACCTTC,CASILQTNYGYTF
TRBV5-6,NA,NA,TRBJ2-7,TGTGCCAGCAGCGTCCGGGACAACGAGCAGTACTTC,CASSVRDNEQYF
TRBV4-1,NA,TRBD2,TRBJ2-1,TGCGCCAGCAGCCAAGAGGCCCTAGCGGGGGACGCCTACAATGAGCAGTTCTTC,CASSQEALAGDAYNEQFF
TRBV28,NA,NA,TRBJ2-3,TGTGCCAGCAGTTTAAGATCAGGGGCCGCATCAGACGATACGCAGTATTTT,CASSLRSGAASDDTQYF
TRBV4-1,NA,NA,TRBJ2-5,TGCGCCAGCAGCCGAGATATAGCGGTGGGAGGCCCTTTAGGGACCCAGTACTTC,CASSRDIAVGGPLGTQYF
TRBV27,NA,NA,TRBJ2-1,TGTGCCAGCAGTTTGAGTTCGGTGGCGGATGAGCAGCTCTTC,CASSLSSVADEQLF
TRBV19,NA,NA,TRBJ1-1,TGTGCCAGTAGTATAGATTCGGGGTATCAAGCTTTCTTT,CASSIDSGYQAFF
TRBV6-6,few,TRBD2,TRBJ2-7,TGTGCCAGCAGTCAGACTAGCGGACAGTACTTC,CASSQTSGQYF
TRBV21-1,few,NA,TRBJ1-5,TGTGCCAGCAGCAAAGACAGGGGGCCTCAGCCCCAGCATTTT,CASSKDRGPQPQHF
TRBV7-9,NA,NA,TRBJ1-2,TGTGCCAGCAGCTGTCTCCCCGATGGCTACACCTTC,CASSCLPDGYTF
TRBV21-1,NA,NA,TRBJ2-2,TGTGCCAGCAGCGGGACGGGACTAGCGGGAGGGCCGGGGACCGGGGAGCTGTTTTTT,CASSGTGLAGGPGTGELFF
TRBV5-5,NA,NA,TRBJ2-7,TGTGCCAGCAGCTTGGCTTACGAGCAGTACTTC,CASSLAYEQYF
TRBV5-6,NA,NA,TRBJ1-2,TGTGCCAGCAGCTTGTCGGCAGGGTTTGGCTACACCTTC,CASSLSAGFGYTF
TRBV18,NA,NA,TRBJ2-3,TGTGCCAGCTCACCCCCAGCGGGCACAGATACGCAGTATTTT,CASSPPAGTDTQYF
TRBV6-1,once,NA,TRBJ2-7,TGTGCCAGCAGTGAAGCGCTTGGGCACTCCTACGAGCAGTACTTC,CASSEALGHSYEQYF
TRBV9,NA,NA,TRBJ1-1,TGTGCCAGCAGCGCAGGACCAGGGTCGTCTGAAGCTTTCTTT,CASSAGPGSSEAFF
TRBV4-3,few,TRBD1,TRBJ2-3,TGCGCCAGCAGCACCGGGACAGGGCAGGCAGATACGCAGTATTTT,CASSTGTGQADTQYF
TRBV5-1,NA,NA,TRBJ1-5,TGCGCCAGCAGCTTGGAAGGGGCAAGCAATCAGCCCCAGCATTTT,CASSLEGASNQPQHF
TRBV2,NA,NA,TRBJ2-7,TGTGCCAGCAGTGAAGTCCCCCTGTACAACGAGCAGTACTTC,CASSEVPLYNEQYF
TRBV9,NA,TRBD2,TRBJ2-2,TGTGCCAGCAGCGTTAGCGGGCGGAACACCGGGGAGCTGTTTTTT,CASSVSGRNTGELFF
TRBV27,NA,NA,TRBJ2-7,TGTGCCAGCAGTCCTTGGGACTCCACCTACGAGCAGTACTTC,CASSPWDSTYEQYF
TRBV5-6,few,TRBD1,TRBJ1-1,TGTGCCAGCAGCGGCGGGACAGGGGGCACTGAAGCTTTCTTT,CASSGGTGGTEAFF
TRBV11-3,NA,TRBD1,TRBJ2-7,TGTGCCAGCAGCCCGGGACAGGGAAGCTACGAGCAGTACTTC,CASSPGQGSYEQYF
TRBV27,NA,TRBD1,TRBJ1-2,TGTGCCAGCAGTTTTCGACAGGGACACTATGGCTACACCTTC,CASSFRQGHYGYTF
TRBV28,NA,NA,TRBJ1-5,TGTGCCAGCAGTCTAGCAGGGGGCAATCAGCCCCAGCATTTT,CASSLAGGNQPQHF
TRBV19,NA,NA,TRBJ1-3,TGTGCCAGTAGTAGCCCTGGCGGAAGCTCTGGAAACACCATATATTTT,CASSSPGGSSGNTIYF
TRBV6-1,NA,NA,TRBJ2-5,TGTGCCAGCAGTGAGGGGACGGGGGGCGAAGGAGAGACCCAGTACTTC,CASSEGTGGEGETQYF
TRBV27,few,NA,TRBJ2-2,TGTGCCAGCAGAAGACTTGGGACAAACACCGGGGAGCTGTTTTTT,CASRRLGTNTGELFF
TRBV29-1,NA,NA,TRBJ1-2,TGCAGCGTTTACGGGCCCAGGGCTGGCTACACCTTC,CSVYGPRAGYTF
TRBV11-2,once,NA,TRBJ1-1,TGTGCCAGCAGCGTAAGCGTCCTAAGGGGTCCAAGCAACACTGAAGCTTTCTTT,CASSVSVLRGPSNTEAFF
TRBV5-4,NA,NA,TRBJ2-7,TGTGCCAGCAGCTTGGACGGGCGGGCCTCCTACGAGCAGTACTTC,CASSLDGRASYEQYF
TRBV27,NA,TRBD2,TRBJ2-2,TGTGCCAGCAGTTTATCCGTGACTAGCTCTTGGACCGGGGAGCTGTTTTTT,CASSLSVTSSWTGELFF
TRBV28,few,TRBD2,TRBJ2-4,TGTGCCAGCAGCTCTAGCGGGGGGGCTAAAAACATTCAGTACTTC,CASSSSGGAKNIQYF
TRBV5-1,NA,TRBD2,TRBJ2-3,TGCGCCAGCAGCTTGGCCGCGGGAGTGGAATATACGCAGTATTTT,CASSLAAGVEYTQYF
TRBV11-3,NA,NA,TRBJ2-3,TGTGCCAGCAGCTTGGGGGGAGATACGCAGTATTTT,CASSLGGDTQYF
TRBV6-1,NA,NA,TRBJ1-5,TGTGCCAGCAGTGAAGCACAGGGCCAGGGTCAGCCCCAGCATTTT,CASSEAQGQGQPQHF
TRBV18,NA,TRBD2,TRBJ2-1,TGTGCCAGCTCAGGGACTAGTGGGGGGTACAATGAGCAGTTCTTC,CASSGTSGGYNEQFF
TRBV6-6,NA,NA,TRBJ2-2,TGTGCCAGTCAACAGGGTGTGGACACCGGGGAGCTGTTTTTT,CASQQGVDTGELFF
TRBV11-2,NA,NA,TRBJ1-5,TGTGCCAGCAGCCTGATTAACGGGAGTAATCAGCCCCAGCATTTT,CASSLINGSNQPQHF
TRBV7-2,NA,TRBD1,TRBJ2-7,TGTGCCAGCAGCCACACCGGGACAGGGAACTACGAGCAGTACTTC,CASSHTGTGNYEQYF
TRBV5-1,NA,NA,TRBJ1-4,TGCGCCAGCAGCTTTTCCCCGAATGAAAAACTGTTTTTT,CASSFSPNEKLFF
TRBV19,NA,NA,TRBJ1-1,TGTGCCAGTACCACGGGGTCGGTGGGAACTGAAGCTTTCTTT,CASTTGSVGTEAFF
TRBV4-1,NA,TRBD2,TRBJ2-7,TGCGCCAGCAGCCAGCGGGGGGGGCCTTACGAGCAGTACTTC,CASSQRGGPYEQYF
TRBV7-8,NA,NA,TRBJ2-7,TGTGCCAGCAGCCGAAGACACCTACCGCGATACGAGCAGTACTTC,CASSRRHLPRYEQYF
TRBV29-1,NA,NA,TRBJ1-2,TGCAGCGTTGTGAAAACAGTTGGGGGCTACACCTTC,CSVVKTVGGYTF
TRBV29-1,NA,TRBD1,TRBJ1-2,TGCAGCGTTGTATCCGGGGTGACAGGGATGAACTATGGCTACACCTTC,CSVVSGVTGMNYGYTF